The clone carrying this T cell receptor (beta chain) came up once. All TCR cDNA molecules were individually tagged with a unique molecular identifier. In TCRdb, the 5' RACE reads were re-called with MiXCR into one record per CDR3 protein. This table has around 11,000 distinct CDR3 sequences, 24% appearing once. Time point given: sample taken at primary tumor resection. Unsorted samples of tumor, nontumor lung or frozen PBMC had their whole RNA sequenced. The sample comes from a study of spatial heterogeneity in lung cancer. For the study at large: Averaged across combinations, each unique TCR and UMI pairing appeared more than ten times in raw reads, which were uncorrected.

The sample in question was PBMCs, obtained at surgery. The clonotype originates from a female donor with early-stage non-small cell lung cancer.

CDR3 DNA sequence: TGTGCCAGCAGCCAAGATTTGGGGGGCAGGATTGCTACGAGAGGCTACACCTTC. This codes for CASSQDLGGRIATRGYTF. The chain recombines TRBV3-1 with TRBJ1-2; tentatively, D is TRBD1 (6 bases). CDR1 LGHDT and CDR2 YNNKEL come from the germline V gene (reference sequence). Trimming cost V 0 bases and J 8 bases, with 25 bases left between them. The CDR3 is 18 amino acids.